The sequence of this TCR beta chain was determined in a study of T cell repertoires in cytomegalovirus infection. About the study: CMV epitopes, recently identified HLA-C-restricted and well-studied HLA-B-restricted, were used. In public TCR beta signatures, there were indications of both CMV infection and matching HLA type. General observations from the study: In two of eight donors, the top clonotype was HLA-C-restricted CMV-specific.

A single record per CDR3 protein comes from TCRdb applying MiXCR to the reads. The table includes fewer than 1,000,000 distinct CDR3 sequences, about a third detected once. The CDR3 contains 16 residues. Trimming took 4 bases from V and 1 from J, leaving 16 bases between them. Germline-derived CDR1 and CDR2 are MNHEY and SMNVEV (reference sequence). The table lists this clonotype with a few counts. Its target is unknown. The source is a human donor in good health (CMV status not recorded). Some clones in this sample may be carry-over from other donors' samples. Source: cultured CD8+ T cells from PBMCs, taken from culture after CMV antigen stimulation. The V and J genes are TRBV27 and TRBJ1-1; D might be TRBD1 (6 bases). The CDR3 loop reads CASSSITPTGNTEAFF. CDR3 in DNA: TGTGCCAGCAGTTCCATCACACCGACAGGGAACACTGAAGCTTTCTTT.